The 19 T cell receptor beta chains in this list originate from one sample, sequenced in a study of identical twins. TCRdb reanalysed the 5' RACE reads using MiXCR and keeps one entry per CDR3 protein. The sample lists roughly 1,500,000 distinct CDR3 sequences, less than 35% seen once, with over 0.25% in the top ten. Sequencing was carried out using cord blood. Receptor source: a newborn girl in good health.

This clonotype was found many times. The rearrangement links TRBV13 to TRBJ2-7; D perhaps matches TRBD2 (6 bases). The CDR3 is 13 residues long. The germline V gene encodes CDR1 PRHDT and CDR2 FYEKMQ (reference sequence). Trimming shortened V by 4 bases and J by 3 bases, and 10 bases separated the two germline ends. The CDR3 DNA is TGTGCCAGCAGCTCCGGGAGTCTCTACGAGCAGTACTTC. The encoded protein is CASSSGSLYEQYF.

This clonotype showed up just a few times. The genes are TRBV10-3 and TRBJ2-1, with TRBD1 as a possible D gene (5 bases). V was clipped by 4 bases and J by 0 bases, with 7 bases between them. Germline CDR1 reads ENHRY; CDR2 reads SYGVKD. This CDR3 has 14 residues. The CDR3 here is CAISGQSSYNEQFF. The CDR3 nucleotides are TGTGCCATCAGTGGACAGAGCTCCTACAATGAGCAGTTCTTC.

The CDR3 DNA sequence: TGTGCCAGCAGCCAAGATTGGGAGAGCTCCTACGAGCAGTACTTC. It specifies CASSQDWESSYEQYF. The chain has TRBV3-1 and TRBJ2-7; TRBD2 might be the D (5 bases). Trimming pared 0 bases from V and 0 bases from J, leaving 9 bases between. The germline V gene encodes CDR1 LGHDT and CDR2 YNNKEL (reference sequence). There are 15 residues in the CDR3.

The rearrangement uses TRBV4-1 and TRBJ1-1, with D uncertain. The V end was cut by 3 bases, the J end by 0 bases, with 8 bases between. The CDR3 is 14 amino acids. Germline lookup yields CDR1 MGHRA and CDR2 YSYEKL. The CDR3 here is CASSHITVNTEAFF. The CDR3 DNA sequence: TGCGCCAGCAGCCATATCACGGTGAACACTGAAGCTTTCTTT.

This chain joins TRBV19 and TRBJ2-1; 8 bases are shared with TRBD1. The J call may be faulty, since TRBJ2-7 better matches the DNA end. CDR1 is LNHDA, CDR2 SQIVND, per germline (reference sequence). The length of the CDR3 is 15 residues. CDR3 sequence reads: CASSISGGPYNEQYF. DNA of the CDR3: TGTGCCAGTAGTATCTCAGGGGGCCCCTACAATGAGCAGTACTTC.

The chain links TRBV20-1 to TRBJ2-3; 7 positions agree with TRBD2. The CDR3 totals 12 residues. V lost 5 bases, J lost 6 bases, and 5 bases stayed unmatched. Germline V gene data show CDR1 as DFQATT and CDR2 as SNEGSKA (reference sequence). CDR3 bases: TGCAGTGCTTCCGAGGGAGGGGATACGCAGTATTTT. It is translated as CSASEGGDTQYF.

This clonotype was picked up many times. The V and J genes are TRBV4-2 and TRBJ2-7, with unresolved D. The germline V gene encodes CDR1 LGHNA and CDR2 YNFKEQ. This CDR3 is built from 13 residues. Trimming stripped 0 bases from V and 2 bases from J, with 5 bases between. The CDR3: CASSQDDTYEQYF. In nucleotides, the CDR3 is TGTGCCAGCAGCCAAGATGACACCTACGAGCAGTACTTC.

This clonotype was counted only a few times. The chain is built from TRBV4-2 and TRBJ1-6; no firm D call. CDR1 LGHNA and CDR2 YNFKEQ come from the germline V gene. The CDR3 is made up of 13 amino acids. The germline V and J ends were trimmed by 0 bases and 7 bases, with 4 bases remaining between them. The DNA of the CDR3 is TGTGCCAGCAGCCAAGAATCCAATTCACCCCTCCACTTT. Protein sequence: CASSQESNSPLHF.

In its sample, this clonotype was seen a few times. This chain connects TRBV20-1 to TRBJ2-7; 8 positions agree with TRBD2. The V gene end was trimmed by 2 bases and the J gene end by 4 bases; junction bases not matched to a gene: 10. Germline lookup yields CDR1 DFQATT and CDR2 SNEGSKA (reference sequence). CDR3 size: 15 residues. CDR3 sequence reads: CSARNPLSGKYEQYF. CDR3 DNA sequence: TGCAGTGCTAGAAACCCCCTTAGCGGGAAGTACGAGCAGTACTTC.

The chain uses TRBV6-1 and TRBJ1-2; TRBD1 matches at 12 bases. Germline loops: CDR1 MNHNS, CDR2 SASEGT. This CDR3 contains 17 residues. J lost 4 bases, V lost 6 bases, and 12 bases had no gene match. The CDR3 DNA is TGTGCCAGCAGAGAGATACCGGGACAGGGGGCTTCCTATGGCTACACCTTC. Its protein is CASREIPGQGASYGYTF.

Of note for this clonotype: The CDR3 end shows no conserved phenylalanine or tryptophan, and so a read error is likely. The chain joins TRBV12-3 or TRBV12-4 to TRBJ2-6, with TRBD1 identical over 8 bases. This CDR3 is built from 17 residues. V trimming: 3 bases; J trimming: 0 bases; junction bases outside the gene matches: 4. The CDR3 loop reads CASSFRQGPSGANVLTY. The CDR3 DNA sequence: TGTGCCAGCAGTTTCCGACAGGGGCCCTCTGGGGCCAACGTCCTGACTTAC.

J is TRBJ2-7 and V is TRBV7-9; D is uncertain. The CDR3 spans 13 residues. Germline loops: CDR1 SEHNR, CDR2 FQNEAQ (reference sequence). The germline V and J ends were trimmed by 3 bases and 3 bases, with 9 bases remaining between them. CDR3 loop: CASSFEWGYEQYF. The CDR3 bases are TGTGCCAGCAGCTTTGAATGGGGCTACGAGCAGTACTTC. The whole variable domain, remainder taken from reference TRBV7-9 and TRBJ2-7, is DTGVSQNPRHKITKRGQNVTFRCDPISEHNRLYWYRQTLGQGPEFLTYFQNEAQLEKSRLLSDRFSAERPKGSFSTLEIQRTEQGDSAMYLCASSFEWGYEQYFGPGTRLTVT.

The chain is built from TRBV6-5 and TRBJ2-3; 8 nucleotides line up with TRBD1. The germline V gene has CDR1 MNHEY and CDR2 SVGAGI. J lost 1 base, V lost 0 bases, and 6 bases had no gene match. The CDR3 contains 17 residues. The DNA for the CDR3 is TGTGCCAGCAGTTACTCGGACAGGGAAGGGGGCACAGATACGCAGTATTTT. Translated, it gives CASSYSDREGGTDTQYF.

This clonotype occurred many times. J is TRBJ2-7 and V is TRBV3-1, with 8 nucleotides matching TRBD2. The CDR3 has 16 residues. Germline CDR1 is LGHDT and CDR2 is YNNKEL (reference sequence). V trimming: 0 bases; J trimming: 8 bases; junction bases outside the gene matches: 12. Here the CDR3 reads CASSQDRRLATLKQYF. The CDR3 DNA reads TGTGCCAGCAGCCAAGATCGACGACTAGCGACTCTAAAGCAGTACTTC.

The chain links TRBV11-2 to TRBJ2-2; D perhaps matches TRBD2 (6 bases). The CDR3 loop spans 16 amino acids. Germline CDR1 and CDR2: SGHAT and FQNNGV. With 11 bases removed from V and 6 bases from J, the gap between germline ends came to 25 bases. This CDR3 reads CASRGTGTSKPGELFF. The CDR3 DNA follows: TGTGCCTCTCGGGGGACGGGGACTTCCAAACCCGGGGAGCTGTTTTTT.

This sequence joins TRBV9 and TRBJ2-1, with TRBD2 matching over 8 bases. Trimming took 1 base from V and 4 from J; bases not matched to a gene: 13. Germline lookup yields CDR1 SGDLS and CDR2 YYNGEE. The CDR3 has 18 amino acids. CDR3 DNA sequence: TGTGCCAGCAGCGTATTTCGAGCGAAGGCGGGGGGTTACAATGAGCAGTTCTTC. This codes for CASSVFRAKAGGYNEQFF.

The chain has TRBV4-1 and TRBJ2-7; 7 bases fit TRBD2. Per the germline V gene, CDR1 is MGHRA and CDR2 is YSYEKL. CDR3 size: 15 residues. J gave up 2 bases and V 0 bases, and 4 bases lay outside the gene matches. In DNA, the CDR3 is TGCGCCAGCAGCCAAGATTCCGGACTAGCCTACGAGCAGTACTTC. This translates into CASSQDSGLAYEQYF.

This sequence joins TRBV4-2 and TRBJ2-1; 10 nucleotides align to TRBD2. Losses at the gene ends were 0 bases for V and 1 base for J; bases not matched to a gene: 9. CDR3 length: 19 amino acids. Germline V gene sequence: CDR1 LGHNA, CDR2 YNFKEQ. The chain's CDR3 is CASSQEAGTSESSYNEQFF. CDR3 DNA: TGTGCCAGCAGCCAAGAGGCCGGGACTAGCGAATCTTCCTACAATGAGCAGTTCTTC.

This clonotype was found a few times. This chain links TRBV7-6 with TRBJ2-3; TRBD2 matches 11 bases. The V gene's germline CDR1 is SGHVS and CDR2 FNYEAQ. Losses at the gene ends were 9 bases for V and 1 base for J; bases not matched to a gene: 9. The CDR3 sequence is 16 residues long. The CDR3 nucleotides read TGTGCCAGTAGTCTTATAGCGGGGGGGCGCACAGATACGCAGTATTTT. This codes for CASSLIAGGRTDTQYF.